This T cell receptor beta chain comes out of a study of blood T cell repertoires in COVID-19. Across the whole study: Spain, Italy and the United States supplied samples that represented acute and convalescent COVID-19. PBMCs, B-cell-depleted T cells, or T cells provided the cDNA or gDNA that made up the material.

As handled by the study authors: How many nucleated cells were present was estimated from reference gene primer amplification. Only in-frame clones appear in the TCRdb table, and some are missing; sequencing was by immunoSEQ multiplex PCR. V, J and clone size derive from that table, while D and trimming were established from the DNA sequence. The table lists 150,000 to 200,000 clones, roughly four fifths of them singletons, with about a fifth in the top ten. The sequenced material came from peripheral blood. This clonotype was sampled from a woman of 80 years or more with acute or convalescent COVID-19.

CDR3 nucleotide sequence: TGCAGCGTTGTTGGGGACAGAGATAATGAAAAACTGTTTTTT. Its translation: CSVVGDRDNEKLFF. J is TRBJ1-4 and V is TRBV29-1, with 7 bases that match TRBD1. This CDR3 is built from 14 residues. J lost 4 bases, V lost 4 bases, and 6 bases had no gene match. The germline V gene has CDR1 SQVTM and CDR2 ANQGSEA.